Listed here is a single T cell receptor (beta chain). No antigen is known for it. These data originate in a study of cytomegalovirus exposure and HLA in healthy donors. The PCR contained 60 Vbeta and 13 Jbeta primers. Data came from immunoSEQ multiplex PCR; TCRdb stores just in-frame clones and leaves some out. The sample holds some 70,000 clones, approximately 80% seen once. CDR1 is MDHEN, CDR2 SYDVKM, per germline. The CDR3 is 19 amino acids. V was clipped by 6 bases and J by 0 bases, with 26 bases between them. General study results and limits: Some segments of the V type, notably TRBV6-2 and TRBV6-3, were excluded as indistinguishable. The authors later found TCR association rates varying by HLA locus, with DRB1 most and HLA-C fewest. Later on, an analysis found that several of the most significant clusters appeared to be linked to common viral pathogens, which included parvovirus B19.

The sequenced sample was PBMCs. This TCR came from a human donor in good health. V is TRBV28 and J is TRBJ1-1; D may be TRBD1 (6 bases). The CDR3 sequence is CASSPPGRGVMGMNTEAFF. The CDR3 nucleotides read TGTGCCAGCAGCCCCCCGGGCAGGGGTGTTATGGGAATGAACACTGAAGCTTTCTTT.